This record looks at one TCR beta chain sequence and its context. Its antigen is not identified. This specimen belongs to a study of CD4 T cells in relation to SARS-CoV-2 and coronaviruses. Naive and memory CD4+ T cells were cultured with CEF, then survey-sequenced. Method: immunoSEQ multiplex PCR; TCRdb's copy keeps in-frame clones and lacks some. The table lists 30,000 to 40,000 clones, over 75% of them singletons, with about 20% in the top ten. The specimen was memory CD4+ T cells from PBMCs, cultured in vitro. The TCR was taken from an adult with COVID-19.

CDR3 protein: CASREGAQANTGELFF. In DNA form, the CDR3 reads TGCGCCAGCCGCGAAGGAGCACAGGCGAACACCGGGGAGCTGTTTTTT. V is TRBV5-1 and J is TRBJ2-2; D might be TRBD1 (5 bases). The CDR3 runs to 16 residues. V was cut by 7 bases and J by 0 bases, with 16 bases left in between. Germline V gene data show CDR1 as SGHRS and CDR2 as YFSETQ.